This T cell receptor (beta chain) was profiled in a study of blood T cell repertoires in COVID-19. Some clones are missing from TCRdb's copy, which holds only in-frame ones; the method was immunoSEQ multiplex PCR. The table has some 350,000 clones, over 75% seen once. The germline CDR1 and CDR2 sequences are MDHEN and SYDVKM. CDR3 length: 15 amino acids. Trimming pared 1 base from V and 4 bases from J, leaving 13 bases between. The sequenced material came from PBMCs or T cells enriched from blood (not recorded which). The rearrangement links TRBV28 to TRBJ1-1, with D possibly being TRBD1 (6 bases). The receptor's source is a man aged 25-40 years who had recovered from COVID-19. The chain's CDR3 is CASSLSSTGSTEAFF. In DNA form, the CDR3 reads TGTGCCAGCAGTTTATCCTCCACAGGGTCCACTGAAGCTTTCTTT.